One and the same sample provided the 32 T cell receptor beta chains below, sequenced in a study of breast tumors, draining lymph nodes, adjacent tissues (dated by TCRdb to the mid-2010s). Libraries were constructed by multiplex PCR. Sequenced using an Illumina HiSeq 2000. TCRdb passed the public sequencing reads through fastp at Q25 and MiXCR, retaining productive beta sequences. All rows with the same CDR3 protein become a single entry with the most common DNA and genes. Counted in this sample were 17,000 or so distinct CDR3 sequences; 43% of them appeared once. The ten top clones hold approximately 21% of the sample. The sequenced sample consisted of breast tumor tissue. The source is a female donor with breast cancer. Some clones in this sample may be carry-over from other donors' samples.

This chain links TRBV7-9 with TRBJ2-3, with TRBD2 matching over 13 bases. V shed 5 bases, J shed 4 bases, and the junction held 6 bases outside the gene matches. Germline values: CDR1 SEHNR, CDR2 FQNEAQ (reference sequence). The CDR3 is made up of 16 amino acids. The CDR3 sequence: CASSPWTSGGSDTQYF. The DNA of the CDR3 is TGTGCCAGCAGCCCCTGGACTAGCGGGGGCTCAGATACGCAGTATTTT.

This clonotype was recorded at least ten times. This chain connects TRBV5-1 to TRBJ2-5, with 7 bases identical to TRBD1. V dropped 6 bases and J dropped 9; count of bases not matched to a gene: 14. The germline V gene has CDR1 SGHRS and CDR2 YFSETQ. The length of the CDR3 is 14 residues. The CDR3 loop reads CASTPFTGADAQYF. The CDR3 nucleotides are TGCGCCAGCACCCCTTTTACAGGGGCGGACGCCCAGTACTTC.

This clonotype is medium-sized. The rearrangement links TRBV5-1 to TRBJ2-5, with a tentative D call TRBD2 (6 bases). V shed 3 bases and J shed 10 bases, with 13 bases lying between them. Germline V CDR1 and CDR2: SGHRS, YFSETQ. The CDR3 extends over 12 amino acids. In DNA form, the CDR3 reads TGCGCCAGCAGCTATACCTCGGGGGTCCAGTACTTC. As protein: CASSYTSGVQYF.

A note on this clonotype: The germline gene is not matched at one end of the junction; a read error may be the cause. This chain joins TRBV6-5 and TRBJ2-1, with D perhaps matching TRBD1 or TRBD2 (6 bases each). This CDR3 comprises 15 residues. CDR1 is MNHEY and CDR2 is SVGAGI in the germline V gene. CDR3 residues: CSSSRTGGTYNEQFF. CDR3 bases: TGTTCCAGCAGCAGGACTGGCGGGACATACAATGAGCAGTTCTTC.

There are many counts of this clonotype. J is TRBJ2-1 and V is TRBV9, with 7 bases identical to TRBD2. The CDR3 length is 15 residues. Germline lookup yields CDR1 SGDLS and CDR2 YYNGEE. The V and J ends lost 4 bases and 8 bases, in that order; junction bases with no gene match: 12. The CDR3 region is CASSLRPGGSYEQFF. The CDR3 DNA reads as TGTGCCAGCAGCCTCAGACCCGGCGGGAGCTATGAGCAGTTCTTC. Based on the CDR3 plus reference TRBV9 and TRBJ2-1, the full variable domain is DSGVTQTPKHLITATGQRVTLRCSPRSGDLSVYWYQQSLDQGLQFLIQYYNGEERAKGNILERFSAQQFPDLHSELNLSSLELGDSALYFCASSLRPGGSYEQFFGPGTRLTVL.

The CDR3 reads CASSEQSNTGDTQYF. CDR3 in DNA: TGTGCCAGCAGTGAACAGTCGAACACCGGGGATACGCAGTATTTT. This chain uses TRBV6-4 with TRBJ2-3; D is unresolved. Germline-derived CDR1 and CDR2 are MRHNA and SNTAGT. The germline V and J ends were trimmed by 3 bases and 6 bases, with 16 bases remaining between them. CDR3 size: 15 residues.

A word on this clonotype: The CDR3 does not end in the conserved phenylalanine or tryptophan, so this is likely a read error. The DNA is omitted, as the CDR3 cannot be located on it reliably, and the CDR3 follows TCRdb's listing. The chain combines TRBV4-3 with TRBJ2-5; the listed D gene, TRBD2, was not tested against the DNA. Germline-derived CDR1 and CDR2 are LGHNA and YSLEER. From its first to its last residue, the CDR3 has 8 amino acids. The CDR3 loop reads CASSSGTS.

The rearrangement joins TRBV6-1 to TRBJ2-2, with 7 bases that match TRBD1. After removal of 3 bases from V and 1 base from J, the junction contained 5 bases not matched to a gene. This CDR3 spans 16 amino acids. Germline CDR1 MNHNS, CDR2 SASEGT. The CDR3 region has the DNA TGTGCCAGCAGTGACAAGCACAGGGGGAACACCGGGGAGCTGTTTTTT. Amino acids: CASSDKHRGNTGELFF.

This clonotype was seen ten or more times. This may arise from a read error, as a much more abundant clone is one base away. Because the CDR3 is missing its conserved closing phenylalanine or tryptophan, this is likely a read error. This CDR3 is CASTFGGIGNTIYL. CDR3 coding DNA: TGTGCCAGCACATTTGGAGGGATCGGAAACACCATATATCTT. The V and J genes are TRBV12-3 or TRBV12-4 and TRBJ1-3; D call uncertain. The V end was cut by 7 bases, the J end by 4 bases, with 14 bases between. This CDR3 has 14 amino acids.

This CDR3 reads CASSQVGPAGGPIPYEQYF. CDR3 bases: TGCGCCAGCAGCCAAGTAGGACCAGCGGGAGGGCCTATCCCCTACGAGCAGTACTTC. The chain uses TRBV4-1 and TRBJ2-7; 10 bases map to TRBD2. CDR1 is MGHRA and CDR2 is YSYEKL in the germline V gene. This CDR3 has 19 residues. V dropped 1 base and J dropped 2; count of bases not matched to a gene: 14.

The V gene is TRBV20-1, the J gene TRBJ2-3; TRBD1 agrees at 10 bases. The CDR3 sequence is 15 residues long. Germline V lookup: CDR1 DFQATT, CDR2 SNEGSKA (reference sequence). V shed 2 bases and J 3 bases; nucleotides not matched to a gene: 5. The CDR3 sequence: CSARTGTGDTDTQYF. The CDR3 DNA is TGCAGTGCTAGAACCGGGACAGGGGATACAGATACGCAGTATTTT.

The rearrangement links TRBV20-1 to TRBJ2-5; 8 nucleotides match TRBD2. The CDR3 is 14 amino acids. CDR1 is DFQATT, CDR2 SNEGSKA, per germline (reference sequence). With V trimmed by 5 bases and J by 4 bases, 9 bases remained unmatched. The DNA for the CDR3 is TGCAGTGCTCGCACAGCGGGAGTGGGAGAGACCCAGTACTTC. Amino acid sequence: CSARTAGVGETQYF.

This clonotype qualifies as medium-sized. The genes are TRBV19 and TRBJ1-6; no definite D call. The CDR3 has 12 amino acids. CDR1 and CDR2 (germline): LNHDA, SQIVND (reference sequence). V was cut by 7 bases and J by 11 bases, with 12 bases left in between. The chain's CDR3 is CASKGSAPPLHF. The CDR3 DNA follows: TGTGCCAGTAAAGGATCGGCCCCACCCCTCCACTTT.

The chain uses TRBV7-8 and TRBJ1-1; 7 bases map to TRBD1. The CDR3 has 16 residues. Germline V lookup: CDR1 SGHVS, CDR2 FQNEAQ. V lost 5 bases to trimming and J lost 1 base; unmatched junction nucleotides: 10. The CDR3 here is CASSPSFTGANTEAFF. The CDR3 bases are TGTGCCAGCAGCCCGAGTTTTACAGGGGCGAACACTGAAGCTTTCTTT.

This clonotype was detected only once. The chain has TRBV2 and TRBJ2-7; TRBD2 matches at 14 bases. The CDR3 totals 15 residues. Germline CDR1 and CDR2: SNHLY and FYNNEI. After removal of 6 bases from V and 6 bases from J, the junction contained 7 bases not matched to a gene. This CDR3 is CASSPGTSGSGEQYF. CDR3 coding DNA: TGTGCCAGCAGCCCCGGGACTAGCGGGAGTGGCGAGCAGTACTTC.

The V call is TRBV20-1, the J call TRBJ1-2, with TRBD1 identical over 10 bases. There are 11 residues in the CDR3. V shed 6 bases, J shed 8 bases, and the junction held 3 bases outside the gene matches. CDR1 is DFQATT and CDR2 is SNEGSKA in the germline V gene (reference sequence). CDR3 sequence (DNA): TGCAGTGCGCTGACAGGGGGCGGCTACACCTTC. Translating it yields CSALTGGGYTF.

The rearrangement uses TRBV29-1 and TRBJ2-1, with 8 bases lining up with TRBD1. V was clipped by 8 bases and J by 7 bases; unmatched bases: 19. This CDR3 spans 16 amino acids. Germline assignment: CDR1 SQVTM and CDR2 ANQGSEA. The CDR3 loop is CSFGVGQGRFGNEQFF. For the CDR3, the DNA is TGCAGCTTCGGGGTCGGACAGGGAAGGTTTGGGAATGAGCAGTTCTTC.

The sample holds many counts of this clonotype. One base away lies a much larger clone, so this may be a sequencing read error. The chain is built from TRBV5-6 and TRBJ1-2; 7 positions match TRBD1. J lost 7 bases, V lost 4 bases, and 13 bases had no gene match. The germline V gene has CDR1 SGHDT and CDR2 YYEEEE. The CDR3 runs 15 residues. Written as DNA, the CDR3 is TGTGCCAGCAGCCTGGGGACAGCGACTAATCGTGGCTACACCTTC. Translation: CASSLGTATNRGYTF.

Comments on this clonotype: Without the conserved terminal phenylalanine or tryptophan, this CDR3 likely stems from a read error. The DNA is left out, because the CDR3 cannot be placed on it with certainty; the CDR3 is given as TCRdb lists it. This chain links TRBV19 with TRBJ2-7; the table calls TRBD1, which could not be checked here. Germline-derived CDR1 and CDR2 are LNHDA and SQIVND (reference sequence). The CDR3 length equals 11 residues, ends included. This CDR3 reads CATTQGREEVL.

This clonotype is large in the sample. The V gene is TRBV18, the J gene TRBJ2-7; D is ambiguous. V was trimmed by 1 base and J by 3 bases, leaving 7 bases between them. CDR3 length: 13 amino acids. Germline V CDR1 and CDR2: KGHSH, LQKENI. The CDR3 spells CASSPLSDYEQYF. The CDR3, as DNA: TGTGCCAGCTCACCACTATCTGACTACGAGCAGTACTTC.

The sample holds many counts of this clonotype. A single base separates this from a much larger clone, so it may be a read error. The chain recombines TRBV20-1 with TRBJ2-5; 8 bases map to TRBD1. The CDR3 has 14 amino acids. Germline trimming cut 1 base from V and 7 bases from J; bases unmatched to any gene: 8. Germline lookup yields CDR1 DFQATT and CDR2 SNEGSKA (reference sequence). Here the CDR3 DNA reads TGCAGTGCTAGAGGGCAGGGGGCGCGAGCGACCCAGTACTTC. This translates into CSARGQGARATQYF.

The sample holds one count of this clonotype. Here the CDR3 omits its conserved ending phenylalanine or tryptophan, so a read error is the likely source. The chain carries TRBV5-5 and TRBJ1-1, with a weak D call TRBD1 (5 bases). The germline CDR1 and CDR2 sequences are SGHKS and YYEKEE (reference sequence). The CDR3 is made up of 13 amino acids. Trimming removed 5 bases from V and 2 bases from J, with 10 bases in between. CDR3: CASRKTENTEAFC. DNA for the CDR3: TGTGCCAGCAGAAAGACAGAAAACACTGAAGCTTTCTGT.

This chain uses TRBV2 with TRBJ2-7; D is undetermined. The CDR3 length is 14 residues. Looked up from germline, CDR1 is SNHLY and CDR2 is FYNNEI. Trimming left V 6 bases short and J 13 bases short, with 25 bases between. DNA of the CDR3: TGTGCCAGCAGCGAGGTCTTAACAACCTACGATCACTACTTC. Residues: CASSEVLTTYDHYF.

This clonotype is deemed medium-sized. The chain couples TRBV5-1 to TRBJ2-7; 7 bases line up with TRBD2. The ends lost 3 bases at V and 0 bases at J; junction bases unmatched: 3. Germline V gives CDR1 SGHRS, CDR2 YFSETQ. This CDR3 spans 14 amino acids. CDR3 amino acids: CASSWGDYSYEQYF. Written as DNA, the CDR3 is TGCGCCAGCAGCTGGGGGGACTACTCCTACGAGCAGTACTTC.

This clonotype has a count of ten or more. This chain uses TRBV5-1 with TRBJ2-5; TRBD1 aligns across 11 bases. Per germline, CDR1 SGHRS and CDR2 YFSETQ. The CDR3 has 16 residues. Trimming cost V 2 bases and J 0 bases; bases outside gene matches: 3. In nucleotides, the CDR3 is TGCGCCAGCAGCTTCCGGGACAGGGGGTACCAAGAGACCCAGTACTTC. Translated: CASSFRDRGYQETQYF.

V is TRBV30 and J is TRBJ2-3, with D possibly being TRBD1 or TRBD2 (6 bases each). The germline V gene encodes CDR1 GTSNPN and CDR2 SVGIG (reference sequence). Trimming shortened V by 3 bases and J by 2 bases, and 12 bases separated the two germline ends. The CDR3 contains 14 residues. The CDR3 region is CAWSLGGNTDTQYF. CDR3 nucleotide sequence: TGTGCCTGGAGCTTAGGGGGGAACACAGATACGCAGTATTTT.

In its sample, this clonotype was seen many times. The V call is TRBV12-3 or TRBV12-4, the J call TRBJ2-1, with a weak D call TRBD1 (5 bases). The CDR3 loop spans 13 amino acids. V gave up 2 bases and J gave up 10 bases, with 12 bases separating them. The CDR3 DNA sequence: TGTGCCAGCAGTTTACTGGGCAGGGTAGAGCAGTTCTTC. Translation: CASSLLGRVEQFF.

The chain recombines TRBV20-1 with TRBJ2-7; 7 bases map to TRBD1. J was trimmed by 2 bases and V by 0 bases; bases with no gene match: 13. The CDR3 has 17 residues. Germline V lookup: CDR1 DFQATT, CDR2 SNEGSKA (reference sequence). CDR3 DNA: TGCAGTGCTAGAGATCGTGGCAGACAGGGTGTTACCTACGAGCAGTACTTC. Translating gives CSARDRGRQGVTYEQYF.

In this sample, this clonotype turned up many times. V gene TRBV28 combines with J gene TRBJ2-4, with a possible D match to TRBD1 (6 bases). Trimming cost V 4 bases and J 2 bases, with 15 bases left between them. CDR3 length: 16 residues. Germline CDR1 MDHEN, CDR2 SYDVKM. The CDR3 sequence is CASSSGQREPKNIQYF. The CDR3 bases are TGTGCCAGCAGTTCCGGACAGAGGGAACCCAAAAACATTCAGTACTTC.

In its sample, this clonotype is medium-sized (0.01 to 0.1%). The chain employs TRBV11-3 and TRBJ1-5; D remains unclear. Germline V CDR1 and CDR2: SGHNT, YENEEA. CDR3 length equals 15 residues. The V and J ends lost 6 bases and 0 bases respectively, with 12 bases between them. Here the CDR3 DNA reads TGTGCCAGCAGGTCCCCCATTTATAGCAATCAGCCCCAGCATTTT. Protein: CASRSPIYSNQPQHF.

This clonotype was detected many times. The rearrangement joins TRBV14 to TRBJ2-7, with 13 bases lining up with TRBD2. V lost 2 bases to trimming and J lost 6 bases; unmatched junction nucleotides: 10. CDR1 SGHDN and CDR2 FVKESK come from the germline V gene. This CDR3 is 17 amino acids long. The CDR3 sequence: CASSQIGLAGDAGEQYF. CDR3 coding DNA: TGTGCCAGCAGCCAAATCGGACTAGCGGGAGATGCGGGCGAGCAGTACTTC.

In its sample, this clonotype was seen a few times. The chain couples TRBV2 to TRBJ1-4; D gene unclear. This CDR3 region has 16 residues. The V and J ends lost 10 bases and 12 bases respectively, with 30 bases between them. Germline values: CDR1 SNHLY, CDR2 FYNNEI. The CDR3 DNA sequence: TGTGCCACTACAACATGGGATCGGGCCCGACCTCAAGAACTGTTTTTT. It is translated as CATTTWDRARPQELFF.